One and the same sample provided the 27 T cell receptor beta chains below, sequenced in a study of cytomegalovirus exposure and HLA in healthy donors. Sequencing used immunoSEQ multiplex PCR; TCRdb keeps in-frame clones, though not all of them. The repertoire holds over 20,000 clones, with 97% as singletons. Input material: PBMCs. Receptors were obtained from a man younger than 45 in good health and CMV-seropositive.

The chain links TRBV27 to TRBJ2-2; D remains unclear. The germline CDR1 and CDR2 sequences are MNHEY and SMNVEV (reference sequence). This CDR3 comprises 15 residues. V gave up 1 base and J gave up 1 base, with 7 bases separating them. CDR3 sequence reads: CASSLLGENTGELFF. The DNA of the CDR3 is TGTGCCAGCAGTTTATTAGGAGAGAACACCGGGGAGCTGTTTTTT.

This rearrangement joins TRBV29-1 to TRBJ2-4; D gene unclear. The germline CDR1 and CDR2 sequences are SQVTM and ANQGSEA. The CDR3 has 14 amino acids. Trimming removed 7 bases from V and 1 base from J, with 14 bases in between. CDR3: CSALVGGAKNIQYF. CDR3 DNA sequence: TGCAGCGCCCTAGTCGGTGGGGCCAAAAACATTCAGTACTTC.

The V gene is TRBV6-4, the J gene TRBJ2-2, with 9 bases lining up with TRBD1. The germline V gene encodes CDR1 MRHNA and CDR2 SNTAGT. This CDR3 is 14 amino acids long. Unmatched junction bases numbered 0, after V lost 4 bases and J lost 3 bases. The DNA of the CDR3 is TGTGCCAGCAGTGGGACAGGGGACACCGGGGAGCTGTTTTTT. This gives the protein CASSGTGDTGELFF.

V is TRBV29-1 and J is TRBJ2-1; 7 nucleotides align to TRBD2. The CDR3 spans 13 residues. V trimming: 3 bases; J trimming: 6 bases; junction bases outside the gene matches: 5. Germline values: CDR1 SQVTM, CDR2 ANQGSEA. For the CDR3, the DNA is TGCAGCGTTGAGGGGCTAGCGGCCAATGAGCAGTTCTTC. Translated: CSVEGLAANEQFF.

The DNA for the CDR3 is TGTGCCAGCAGCTTGGACAGGGTCAGCTATGGCTACACCTTC. It yields the protein CASSLDRVSYGYTF. The genes are TRBV13 and TRBJ1-2, with 8 bases lining up with TRBD1. This CDR3 spans 14 amino acids. Per the germline V gene, CDR1 is PRHDT and CDR2 is FYEKMQ (reference sequence). After removal of 3 bases from V and 4 bases from J, the junction contained 4 bases not matched to a gene.

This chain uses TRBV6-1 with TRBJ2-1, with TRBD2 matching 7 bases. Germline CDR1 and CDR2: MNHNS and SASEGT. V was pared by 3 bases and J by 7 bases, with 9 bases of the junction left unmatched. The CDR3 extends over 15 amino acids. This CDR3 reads CASSEGASGGNEQFF. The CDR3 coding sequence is TGTGCCAGCAGTGAGGGAGCGTCGGGGGGAAATGAGCAGTTCTTC.

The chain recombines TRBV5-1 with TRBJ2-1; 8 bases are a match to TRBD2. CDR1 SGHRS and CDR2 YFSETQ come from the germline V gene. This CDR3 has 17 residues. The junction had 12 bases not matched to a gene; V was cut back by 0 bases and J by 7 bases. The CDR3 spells CASSLAEAGGLLNEQFF. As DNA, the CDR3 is TGCGCCAGCAGCTTGGCCGAGGCGGGAGGCCTTTTGAATGAGCAGTTCTTC.

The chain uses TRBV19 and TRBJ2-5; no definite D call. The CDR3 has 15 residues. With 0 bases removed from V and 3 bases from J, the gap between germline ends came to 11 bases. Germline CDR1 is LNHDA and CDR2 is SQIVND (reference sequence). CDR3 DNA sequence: TGTGCCAGTAGTATAGATCAGGCAGGTAAAGAGACCCAGTACTTC. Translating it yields CASSIDQAGKETQYF. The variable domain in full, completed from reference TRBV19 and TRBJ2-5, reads DGGITQSPKYLFRKEGQNVTLSCEQNLNHDAMYWYRQDPGQGLRLIYYSQIVNDFQKGDIAEGYSVSREKKESFPLTVTSAQKNPTAFYLCASSIDQAGKETQYFGPGTRLLVL.

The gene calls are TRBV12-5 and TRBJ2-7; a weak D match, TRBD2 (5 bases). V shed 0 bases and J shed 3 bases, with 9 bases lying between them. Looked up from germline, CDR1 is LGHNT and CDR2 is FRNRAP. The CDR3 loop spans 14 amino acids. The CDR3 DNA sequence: TGTGCTAGTGGTTTGGTACTAGTAAGCTACGAGCAGTACTTC. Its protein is CASGLVLVSYEQYF.

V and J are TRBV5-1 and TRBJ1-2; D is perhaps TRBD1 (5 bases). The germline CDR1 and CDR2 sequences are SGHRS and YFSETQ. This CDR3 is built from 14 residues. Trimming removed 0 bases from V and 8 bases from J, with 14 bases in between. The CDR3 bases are TGCGCCAGCAGCTTGGATGGGCCGGACACCGGCTACACCTTC. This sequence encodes CASSLDGPDTGYTF.

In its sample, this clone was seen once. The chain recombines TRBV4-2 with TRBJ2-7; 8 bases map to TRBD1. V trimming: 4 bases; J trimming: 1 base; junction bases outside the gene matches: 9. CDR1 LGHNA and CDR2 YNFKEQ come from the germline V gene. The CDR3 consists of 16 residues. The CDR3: CASSPTPDRGSYEQYF. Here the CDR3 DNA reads TGTGCCAGCAGCCCCACCCCCGACAGGGGATCCTACGAGCAGTACTTC.

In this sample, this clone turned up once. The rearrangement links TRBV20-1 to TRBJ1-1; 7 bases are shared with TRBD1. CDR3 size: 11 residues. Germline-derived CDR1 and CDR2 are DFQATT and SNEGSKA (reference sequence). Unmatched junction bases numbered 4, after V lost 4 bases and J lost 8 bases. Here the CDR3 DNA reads TGCAGTGCTAACAGGGGCCGGGAAGCTTTCTTT. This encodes CSANRGREAFF.

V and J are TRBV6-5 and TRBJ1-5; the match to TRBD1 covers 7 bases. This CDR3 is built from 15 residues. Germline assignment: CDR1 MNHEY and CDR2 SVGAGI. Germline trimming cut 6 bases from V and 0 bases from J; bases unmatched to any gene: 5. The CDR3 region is CASSPGTASNQPQHF. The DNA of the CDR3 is TGTGCCAGCAGCCCCGGGACAGCTAGCAATCAGCCCCAGCATTTT.

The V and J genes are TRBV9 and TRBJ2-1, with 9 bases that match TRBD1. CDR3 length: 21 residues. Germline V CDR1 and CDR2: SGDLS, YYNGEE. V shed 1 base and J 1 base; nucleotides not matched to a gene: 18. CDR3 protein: CASSVPTFGNRGRKSYNEQFF. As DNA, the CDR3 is TGTGCCAGCAGCGTACCCACATTTGGGAACAGGGGGCGGAAGTCCTACAATGAGCAGTTCTTC.

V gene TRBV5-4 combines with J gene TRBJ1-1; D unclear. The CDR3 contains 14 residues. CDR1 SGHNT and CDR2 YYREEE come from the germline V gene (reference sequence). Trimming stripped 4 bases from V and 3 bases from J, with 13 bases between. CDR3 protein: CASSLGGSDTEAFF. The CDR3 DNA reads TGTGCCAGCAGCCTCGGAGGGTCGGACACTGAAGCTTTCTTT.

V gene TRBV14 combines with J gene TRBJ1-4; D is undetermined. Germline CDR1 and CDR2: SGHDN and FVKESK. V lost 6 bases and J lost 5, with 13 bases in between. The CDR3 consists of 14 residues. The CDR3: CASSAGVRNEKLFF. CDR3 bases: TGTGCCAGCAGTGCCGGGGTACGAAATGAAAAACTGTTTTTT.

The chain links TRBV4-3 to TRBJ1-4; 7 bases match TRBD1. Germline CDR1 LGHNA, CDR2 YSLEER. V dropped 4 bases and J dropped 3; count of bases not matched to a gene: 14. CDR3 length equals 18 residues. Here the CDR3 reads CASSPYIPGGKANEKLFF. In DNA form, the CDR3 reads TGCGCCAGCAGCCCCTATATCCCAGGGGGGAAGGCTAATGAAAAACTGTTTTTT.

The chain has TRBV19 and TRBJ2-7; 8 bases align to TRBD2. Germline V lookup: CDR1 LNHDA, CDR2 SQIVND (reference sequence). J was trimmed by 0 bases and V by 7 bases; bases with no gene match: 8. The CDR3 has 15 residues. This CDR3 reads CASTPRGGRSYEQYF. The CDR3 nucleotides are TGTGCCAGTACACCCCGGGGGGGGCGCTCCTACGAGCAGTACTTC.

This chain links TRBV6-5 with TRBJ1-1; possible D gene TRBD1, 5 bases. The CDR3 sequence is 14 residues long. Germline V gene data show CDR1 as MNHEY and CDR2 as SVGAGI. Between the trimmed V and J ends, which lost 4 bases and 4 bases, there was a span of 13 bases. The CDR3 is CASSSDRSSTEAFF. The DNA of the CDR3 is TGTGCCAGCAGTTCCGACAGATCGAGCACTGAAGCTTTCTTT.

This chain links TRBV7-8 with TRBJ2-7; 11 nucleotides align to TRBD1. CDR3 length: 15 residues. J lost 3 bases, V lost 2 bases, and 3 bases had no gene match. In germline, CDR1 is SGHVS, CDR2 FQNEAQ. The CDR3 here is CASSLRTGGGYEQYF. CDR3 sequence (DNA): TGTGCCAGCAGCTTACGGACAGGGGGCGGCTACGAGCAGTACTTC.

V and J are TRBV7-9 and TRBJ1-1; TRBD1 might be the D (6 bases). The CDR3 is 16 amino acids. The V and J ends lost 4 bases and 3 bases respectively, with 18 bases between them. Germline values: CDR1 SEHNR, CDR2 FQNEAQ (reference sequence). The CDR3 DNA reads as TGTGCCAGCAGCTCTCCAGCAGGGGCCCGGGACACTGAAGCTTTCTTT. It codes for CASSSPAGARDTEAFF.

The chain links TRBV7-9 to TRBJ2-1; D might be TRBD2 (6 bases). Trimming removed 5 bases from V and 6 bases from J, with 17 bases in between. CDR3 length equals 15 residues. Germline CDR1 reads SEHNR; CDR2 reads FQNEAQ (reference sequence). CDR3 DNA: TGTGCCAGCAGCCCACCCGGGACTTGGGGCAATGAGCAGTTCTTC. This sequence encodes CASSPPGTWGNEQFF.

The CDR3 reads CASKRGEGTGELFF. CDR3 DNA: TGTGCCAGCAAGAGAGGGGAGGGCACCGGGGAGCTGTTTTTT. J is TRBJ2-2 and V is TRBV6-4, with 7 bases lining up with TRBD2. With 7 bases clipped from V and 4 bases from J, the junction kept 6 bases outside the gene matches. The CDR3 loop spans 14 amino acids. In germline, CDR1 is MRHNA, CDR2 SNTAGT.

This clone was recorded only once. DNA for the CDR3: TGTGCCACCAGCAGAGATCCCGGGGGAGATACGCAGTATTTT. Protein: CATSRDPGGDTQYF. The J gene is TRBJ2-3, the V gene TRBV15, with D perhaps TRBD2 (6 bases). Trimming shortened V by 0 bases and J by 5 bases, and 9 bases separated the two germline ends. From germline, CDR1 is LNHNV and CDR2 YYDKDF (reference sequence). This CDR3 is 14 amino acids long.

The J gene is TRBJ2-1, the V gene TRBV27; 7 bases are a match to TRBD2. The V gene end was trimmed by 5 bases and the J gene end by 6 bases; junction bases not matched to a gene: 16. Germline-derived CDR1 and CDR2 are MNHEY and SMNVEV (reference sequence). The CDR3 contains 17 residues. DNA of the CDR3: TGTGCCAGCAGTCCCTTGACGTTTGCGGGAGCGGGCAATGAGCAGTTCTTC. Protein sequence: CASSPLTFAGAGNEQFF.

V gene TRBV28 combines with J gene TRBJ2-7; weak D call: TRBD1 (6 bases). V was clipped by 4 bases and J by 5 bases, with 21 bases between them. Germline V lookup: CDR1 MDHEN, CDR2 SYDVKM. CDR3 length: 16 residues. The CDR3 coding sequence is TGTGCCAGCAGTTACCGAGACAGGTCGTTACGGAACGAGCAGTACTTC. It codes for CASSYRDRSLRNEQYF.

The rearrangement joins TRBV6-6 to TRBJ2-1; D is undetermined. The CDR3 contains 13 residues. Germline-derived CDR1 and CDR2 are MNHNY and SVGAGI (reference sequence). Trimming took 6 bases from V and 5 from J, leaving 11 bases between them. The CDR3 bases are TGTGCCAGCAGAAACAGACCCGACAATGAGCAGTTCTTC. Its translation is CASRNRPDNEQFF.